This T cell receptor (beta chain) was recovered during a study of blood T cell repertoires in COVID-19. Study at large: Nucleic acid was either cDNA or gDNA, and it came from T cells, B-cell-depleted T cells, or PBMCs.

Here immunoSEQ multiplex PCR was the method, and the copy in TCRdb shows in-frame clones only, minus some. The sample carries some 180,000 clones, roughly 78% recorded once. This CDR3 is built from 12 residues. Germline loops: CDR1 MNHNY, CDR2 SVGAGI (reference sequence). The germline V and J ends were trimmed by 4 bases and 5 bases, with 8 bases remaining between them. V gene TRBV6-6 combines with J gene TRBJ2-5, with a possible D match to TRBD2 (5 bases). This TCR was sampled from a woman of 80 years or more with active or convalescent COVID-19. Sequencing input: peripheral blood. The CDR3 reads CASSSGGETQYF. The CDR3, as DNA: TGTGCCAGCAGTTCCGGCGGGGAGACCCAGTACTTC.